These T cell receptor beta chains were read from a single sample in a study of OX40 agonist ivuxolimab in advanced cancers. Only in-frame clones appear in the TCRdb table, and some are missing; sequencing was by immunoSEQ multiplex PCR. The sample has 45,000 or so clones, around 83% seen once. Here the sequenced sample was CD4+ or CD8+ T cells sorted from blood, taken in a trial of the OX40 agonist ivuxolimab. Receptors originate from an adult with an advanced solid tumor such as melanoma, head and neck, liver or kidney cancer. CDR3s include the opening cysteine and the closing phenylalanine or tryptophan.

TRBV19,13,CASSSGGAYEQYF
TRBV18,12,CASSPEGLGYTF
TRBV9,16,CASSARAIAGYNEQFF
TRBV6-7,14,CASSSSGRRDEQFF
TRBV5-4,14,CASSLGLAPSEQYF
TRBV6-1,11,CASSENQPQHF
TRBV6-5,15,CASSYDSGGTNEQYF
TRBV5-4,15,CASSLRQGPTDTQYF
TRBV7-3,15,CASSLTGTLTYEQYF
TRBV7-9,15,CASSPGTASLGEQYF
TRBV19,14,CATQSGTAGNTIYF
TRBV6-5,13,CASSSDRPLWQYF
TRBV27,14,CASSLFSNTGELFF
TRBV7-2,14,CASSLVRDTGELFF
TRBV9,15,CASSVGGEATGELFF
TRBV6-5,13,CATGRVSYNEQFF
TRBV7-6,15,CASRLQGWDTGELFF
TRBV5-8,13,CASRFTGGDEQYF
TRBV6-1,14,CASSSQGGGNTIYF
TRBV7-6,14,CASSLAGALNEQFF
TRBV29-1,12,CSVVRAYNEQFF
TRBV5-1,13,CASSGSHYNEQFF
TRBV6-5,15,CASSYRGGREYEQYF
TRBV11-3,14,CASSLARGSSEQFF
TRBV7-2,16,CASSRRREGGTDTQYF
TRBV30,14,CAWGGTGRGNEQFF
TRBV7-9,15,CASSLVGDRGYEQYF
TRBV4-2,13,CASSKDRTYEQYF
TRBV6-5,13,CASSYRQHNEQFF
TRBV29-1,13,CSVEWQGVDTQYF
TRBV27,14,CASSLSTTNYGYTF
TRBV5-5,16,CASSLATGQPRYGYTF
TRBV6-1,12,CASRGGSYGYTF
TRBV4-3,18,CASSQDLPSGGFYNEQFF
TRBV2,16,CASSEYRGATYNEQFF
TRBV9,15,CASSVGQGHGETQYF
TRBV18,15,CASSPPQGETGELFF
TRBV4-1,13,CASSQDLTSVRYF
TRBV28,14,CASSYVSGTDTQYF
TRBV5-1,14,CASSSGTGGQPQHF
TRBV5-1,15,CASSFRDPALNEQFF